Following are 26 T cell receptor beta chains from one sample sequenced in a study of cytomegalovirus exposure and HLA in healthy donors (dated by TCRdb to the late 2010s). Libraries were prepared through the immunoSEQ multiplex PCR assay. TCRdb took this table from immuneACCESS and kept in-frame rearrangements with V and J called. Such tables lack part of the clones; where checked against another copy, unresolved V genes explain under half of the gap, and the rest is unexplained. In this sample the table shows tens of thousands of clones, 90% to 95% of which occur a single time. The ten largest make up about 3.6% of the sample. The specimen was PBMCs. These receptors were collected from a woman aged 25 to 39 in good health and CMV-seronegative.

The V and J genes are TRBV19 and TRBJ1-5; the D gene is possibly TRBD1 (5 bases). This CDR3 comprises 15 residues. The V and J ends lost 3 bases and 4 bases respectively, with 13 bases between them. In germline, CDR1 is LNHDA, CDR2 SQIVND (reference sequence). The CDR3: CASSMRDGLNQPQHF. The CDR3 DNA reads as TGTGCCAGTAGTATGCGGGACGGTTTAAATCAGCCCCAGCATTTT.

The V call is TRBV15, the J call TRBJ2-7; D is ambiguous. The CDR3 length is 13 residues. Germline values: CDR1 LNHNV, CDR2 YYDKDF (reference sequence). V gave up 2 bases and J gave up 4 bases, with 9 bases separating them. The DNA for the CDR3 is TGTGCCACCAGCAGACAGACGGAGTACGAGCAGTACTTC. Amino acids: CATSRQTEYEQYF.

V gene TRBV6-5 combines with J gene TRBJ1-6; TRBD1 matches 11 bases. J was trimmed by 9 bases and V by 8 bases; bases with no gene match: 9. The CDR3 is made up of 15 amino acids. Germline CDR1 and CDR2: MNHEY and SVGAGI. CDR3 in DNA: TGTGCCAGCGGGGGACAGGGGGTCGTCGGTTCACCCCTCCACTTT. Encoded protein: CASGGQGVVGSPLHF.

The chain's CDR3 is CASTEGASEPYEQYF. CDR3 nucleotide sequence: TGTGCCAGCACCGAGGGGGCTAGCGAACCCTACGAGCAGTACTTC. The rearrangement links TRBV6-1 to TRBJ2-7; TRBD1 might be the D (7 bases). The CDR3 sequence is 15 residues long. Between the trimmed V and J ends, which lost 7 bases and 2 bases, there was a span of 18 bases. Germline V lookup: CDR1 MNHNS, CDR2 SASEGT.

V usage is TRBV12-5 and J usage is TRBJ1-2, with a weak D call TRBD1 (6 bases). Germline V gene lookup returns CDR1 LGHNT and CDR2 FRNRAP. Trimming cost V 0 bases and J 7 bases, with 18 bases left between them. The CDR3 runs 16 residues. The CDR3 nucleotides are TGTGCTAGTGGTTTGGTACGAGACAGGACGGTTGGTGGCTACACCTTC. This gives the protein CASGLVRDRTVGGYTF.

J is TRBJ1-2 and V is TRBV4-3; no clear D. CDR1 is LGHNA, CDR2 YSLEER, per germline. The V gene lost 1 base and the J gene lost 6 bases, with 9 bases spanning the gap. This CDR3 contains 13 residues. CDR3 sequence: CASSQVQEDGYTF. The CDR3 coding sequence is TGCGCCAGCAGCCAAGTGCAGGAGGATGGCTACACCTTC.

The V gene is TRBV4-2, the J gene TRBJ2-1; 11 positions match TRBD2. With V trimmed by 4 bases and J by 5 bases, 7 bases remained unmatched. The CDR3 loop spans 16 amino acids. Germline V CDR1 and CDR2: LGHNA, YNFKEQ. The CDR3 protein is CASSLLGTSGNNEQFF. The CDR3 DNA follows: TGTGCCAGCAGCCTCCTGGGGACTAGCGGAAACAATGAGCAGTTCTTC.

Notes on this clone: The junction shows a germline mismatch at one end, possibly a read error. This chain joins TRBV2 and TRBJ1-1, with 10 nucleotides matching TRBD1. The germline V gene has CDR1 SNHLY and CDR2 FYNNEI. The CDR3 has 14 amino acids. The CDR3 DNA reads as TGTGCCAGCAGCGAAGACAGGGGGCTCCCTGAAGCTTTCTTT. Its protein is CASSEDRGLPEAFF. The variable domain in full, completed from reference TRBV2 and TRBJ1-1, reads EPEVTQTPSHQVTQMGQEVILRCVPISNHLYFYWYRQILGQKVEFLVSFYNNEISEKSEIFDDQFSVERPDGSNFTLKIRSTKLEDSAMYFCASSEDRGLPEAFFGQGTRLTVV.

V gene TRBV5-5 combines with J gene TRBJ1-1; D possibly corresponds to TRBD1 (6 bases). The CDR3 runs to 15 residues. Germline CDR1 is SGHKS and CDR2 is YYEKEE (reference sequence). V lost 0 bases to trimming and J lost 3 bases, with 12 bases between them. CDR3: CASSLVAGADTEAFF. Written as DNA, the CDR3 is TGTGCCAGCAGCTTGGTTGCAGGGGCGGACACTGAAGCTTTCTTT.

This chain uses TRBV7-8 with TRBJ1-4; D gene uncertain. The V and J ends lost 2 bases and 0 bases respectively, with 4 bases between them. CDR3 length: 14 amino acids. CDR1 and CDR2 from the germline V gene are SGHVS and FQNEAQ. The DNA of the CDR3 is TGTGCCAGCAGCTTAACAGCAACTAATGAAAAACTGTTTTTT. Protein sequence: CASSLTATNEKLFF.

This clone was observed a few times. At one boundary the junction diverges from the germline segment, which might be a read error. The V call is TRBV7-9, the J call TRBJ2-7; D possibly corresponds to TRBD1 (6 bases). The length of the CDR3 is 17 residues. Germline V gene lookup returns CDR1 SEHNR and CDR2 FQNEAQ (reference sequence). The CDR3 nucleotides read TGTGCCAGCAGCCTAGCCCCCCACAGGGACAACTCCTACGAGCAGTACTTC. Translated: CASSLAPHRDNSYEQYF.

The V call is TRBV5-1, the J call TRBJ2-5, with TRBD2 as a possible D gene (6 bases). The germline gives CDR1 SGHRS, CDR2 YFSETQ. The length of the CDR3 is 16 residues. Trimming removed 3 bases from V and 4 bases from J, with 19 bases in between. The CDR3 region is CASSSGGLAVVETQYF. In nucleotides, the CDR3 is TGCGCCAGCAGCTCTGGGGGGTTAGCGGTGGTAGAGACCCAGTACTTC.

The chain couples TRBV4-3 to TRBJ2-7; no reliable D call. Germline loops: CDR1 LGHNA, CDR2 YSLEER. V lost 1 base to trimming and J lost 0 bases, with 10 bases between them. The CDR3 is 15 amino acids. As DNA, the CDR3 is TGCGCCAGCAGCCAAGGACTTTCCCCCTCCTACGAGCAGTACTTC. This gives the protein CASSQGLSPSYEQYF.

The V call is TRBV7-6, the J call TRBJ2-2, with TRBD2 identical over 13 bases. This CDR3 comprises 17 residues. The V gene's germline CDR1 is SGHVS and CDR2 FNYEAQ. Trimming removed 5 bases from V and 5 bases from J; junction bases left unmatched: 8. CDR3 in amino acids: CASSPGLAGVRTGELFF. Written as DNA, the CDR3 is TGTGCCAGCAGCCCTGGACTAGCGGGAGTCAGAACCGGGGAGCTGTTTTTT. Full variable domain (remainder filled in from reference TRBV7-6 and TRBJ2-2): GAGVSQSPRYKVTKRGQDVALRCDPISGHVSLYWYRQALGQGPEFLTYFNYEAQQDKSGLPNDRFSAERPEGSISTLTIQRTEQRDSAMYRCASSPGLAGVRTGELFFGEGSRLTVL.

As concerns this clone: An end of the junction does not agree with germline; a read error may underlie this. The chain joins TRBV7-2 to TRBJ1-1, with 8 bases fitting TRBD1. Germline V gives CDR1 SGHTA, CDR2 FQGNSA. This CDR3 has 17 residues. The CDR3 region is CASSLVQGAGGNPEAFF. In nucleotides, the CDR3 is TGTGCCAGCAGCTTAGTGCAGGGGGCTGGAGGGAACCCTGAAGCTTTCTTT.

The CDR3 is CASSESTSGSFNEQFF. CDR3 DNA: TGCGCCAGCAGTGAGTCTACTAGCGGGAGTTTCAATGAGCAGTTCTTC. The rearrangement links TRBV10-1 to TRBJ2-1, with 11 nucleotides matching TRBD2. Looked up from germline, CDR1 is WNHNN and CDR2 is SYGVQD (reference sequence). After removal of 0 bases from V and 6 bases from J, the junction contained 4 bases not matched to a gene. CDR3 length equals 16 residues.

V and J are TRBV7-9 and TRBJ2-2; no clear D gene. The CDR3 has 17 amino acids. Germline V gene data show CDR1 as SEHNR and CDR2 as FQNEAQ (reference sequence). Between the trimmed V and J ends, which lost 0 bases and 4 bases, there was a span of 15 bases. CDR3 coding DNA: TGTGCCAGCAGCTTAGCGCGTGTGGATACGGGCACCGGGGAGCTGTTTTTT. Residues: CASSLARVDTGTGELFF.

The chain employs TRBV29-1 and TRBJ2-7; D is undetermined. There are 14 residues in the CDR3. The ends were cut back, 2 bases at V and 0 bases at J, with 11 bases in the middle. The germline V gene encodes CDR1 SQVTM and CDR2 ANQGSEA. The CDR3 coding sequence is TGCAGCGTTGAATCGCCGGTCGGCTCCTACGAGCAGTACTTC. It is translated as CSVESPVGSYEQYF.

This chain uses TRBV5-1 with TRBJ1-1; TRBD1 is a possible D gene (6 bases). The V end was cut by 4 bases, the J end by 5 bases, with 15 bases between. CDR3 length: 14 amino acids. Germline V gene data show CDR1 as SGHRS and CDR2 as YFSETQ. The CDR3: CASSPVSQGTEAFF. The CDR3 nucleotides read TGCGCCAGCAGCCCCGTATCTCAGGGGACTGAAGCTTTCTTT. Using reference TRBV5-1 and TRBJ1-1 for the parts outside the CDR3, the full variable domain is KAGVTQTPRYLIKTRGQQVTLSCSPISGHRSVSWYQQTPGQGLQFLFEYFSETQRNKGNFPGRFSGRQFSNSRSEMNVSTLELGDSALYLCASSPVSQGTEAFFGQGTRLTVV.

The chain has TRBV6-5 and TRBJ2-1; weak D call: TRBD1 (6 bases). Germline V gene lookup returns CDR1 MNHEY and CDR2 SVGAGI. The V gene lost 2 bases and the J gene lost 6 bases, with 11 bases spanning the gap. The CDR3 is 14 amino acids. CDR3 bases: TGTGCCAGCAGTTACGGGACACGGGTCAATGAGCAGTTCTTC. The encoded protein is CASSYGTRVNEQFF.

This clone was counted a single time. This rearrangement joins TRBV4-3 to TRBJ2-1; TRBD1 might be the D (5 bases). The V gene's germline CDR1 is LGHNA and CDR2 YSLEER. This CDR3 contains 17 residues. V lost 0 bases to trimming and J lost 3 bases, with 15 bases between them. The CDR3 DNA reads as TGCGCCAGCAGCCAAGATAAAGGCTGGGGCGGCTACAATGAGCAGTTCTTC. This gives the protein CASSQDKGWGGYNEQFF.

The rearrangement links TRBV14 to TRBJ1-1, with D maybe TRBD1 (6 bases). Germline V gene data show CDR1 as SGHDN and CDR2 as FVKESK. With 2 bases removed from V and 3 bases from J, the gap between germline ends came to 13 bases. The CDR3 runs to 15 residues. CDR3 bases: TGTGCCAGCAGCCAATTTACAGGGTCGGACACTGAAGCTTTCTTT. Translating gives CASSQFTGSDTEAFF.

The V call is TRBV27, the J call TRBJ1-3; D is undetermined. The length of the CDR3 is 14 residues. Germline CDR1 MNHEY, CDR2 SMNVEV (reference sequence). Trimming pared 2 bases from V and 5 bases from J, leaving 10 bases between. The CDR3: CASSLNSYRNTIYF. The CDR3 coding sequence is TGTGCCAGCAGTTTAAACAGTTATCGAAACACCATATATTTT.

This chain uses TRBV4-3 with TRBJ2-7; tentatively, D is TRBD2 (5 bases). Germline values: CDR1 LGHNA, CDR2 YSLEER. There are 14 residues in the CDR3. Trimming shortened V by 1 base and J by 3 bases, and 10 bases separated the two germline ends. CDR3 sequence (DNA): TGCGCCAGCAGCCAAGGTTGGGCGGGCTACGAGCAGTACTTC. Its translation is CASSQGWAGYEQYF.

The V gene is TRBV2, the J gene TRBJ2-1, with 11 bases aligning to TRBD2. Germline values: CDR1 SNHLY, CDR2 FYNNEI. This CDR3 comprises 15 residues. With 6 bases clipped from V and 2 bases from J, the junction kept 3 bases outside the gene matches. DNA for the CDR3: TGTGCCAGCAGCATGACTAGCGGGGCCTACAATGAGCAGTTCTTC. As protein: CASSMTSGAYNEQFF.

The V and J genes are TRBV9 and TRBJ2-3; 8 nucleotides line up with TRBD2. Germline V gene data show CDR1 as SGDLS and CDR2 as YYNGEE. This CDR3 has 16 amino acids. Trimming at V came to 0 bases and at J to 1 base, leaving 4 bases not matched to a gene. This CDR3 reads CASSVATAGGTDTQYF. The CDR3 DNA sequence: TGTGCCAGCAGCGTAGCTACAGCGGGGGGCACAGATACGCAGTATTTT.